This T cell receptor beta chain was identified in a study of T cells after yellow fever vaccination (dated by TCRdb to the late 2010s). As for the study more broadly: The SMART-Seq v4 Ultra Low Input RNA kit was used to prepare libraries from fractions with low cell numbers. To follow T-cell clones before and after primary and booster YFV17D yellow fever vaccination, bulk TCR alpha and beta repertoires were sequenced over time. The cohort comprised two healthy male donors, one aged 18 to 30 and one aged 30 to 40 years. Blood was collected at multiple timepoints before and after primary and secondary immunization, and bulk PBMC replicates and cell subsets were isolated. General study outcomes and caveats: The study included only a couple of donors, which limits how far the findings can be generalized. A small share of clonotypes occurred in both CD4 and CD8 compartments, likely arising from convergent recombination. Most clones expanded after primary vaccination were re-detected after the booster (around 96% of CD4 and approximately 89% of CD8), suggesting broad memory maintenance. Computational filtering was required because FACS-sorted repertoires could contain abundant contaminating clonotypes from the bulk population. Compared with the primary T-cell response, the secondary T-cell response was faster but weaker, reaching its peak on day 5 rather than on day 15.

The treatment or condition label, as the study defines it: live attenuated yellow fever vaccine strain. A standard Ficoll-Paque protocol was used to isolate PBMCs from peripheral blood. CD4 and CD8 T-cell fractions were isolated with Dynabeads CD4 and CD8 positive selection kits. TriZol was used to extract RNA from bulk PBMCs, CD4 and CD8 fractions, and dextramer-positive and dextramer-negative fractions. This clonotype showed up just a few times. Its antigen is currently not known. Nothing much larger sits one base from this clone, and base qualities are not available. Synthesis of TCR cDNA relied on 5'RACE template switching, a step that introduced a universal primer site along with unique molecular identifiers. cDNA synthesis was primed from both the TCR alpha and TCR beta constant segments. Library amplification involved two PCR steps, and the second step added sample barcodes and sequencing adapters. Sequencing of libraries was done on Illumina HiSeq 2500 (2x100 bp) or NovaSeq (2x150 bp). As for the original processing: Demultiplexing of reads and collapsing into UMI consensus sequences were performed with MIGEC, and V(D)J alignment was carried out with MiXCR. Vaccine-responding clonotypes were identified with edgeR using replicate PBMC samples, with FDR below 0.01 and a log2 fold change above 5 up to day 15 being required. CD4 or CD8 identity was assigned to each bulk clonotype according to whether the clonotype was present at higher abundance in the sequenced CD4 repertoire or the sequenced CD8 repertoire. In-frame beta chains were kept once TCRdb had trimmed the public reads at Q25 with fastp and called clones with MiXCR. Records with the same CDR3 protein are collapsed into one entry carrying the most frequent genes and DNA. The V and J calls and clone size are TCRdb's, not the authors'. For this sample there are 150,000 to 200,000 distinct CDR3 sequences; about 7% appear just once. The top ten hold 2.5% to 3% of the sample.

The germline V gene sets CDR1 to SGHTA and CDR2 to FQGNSA. At the junction V is shortened by 3 bases and J by 5 bases, with 8 bases in between. The cysteine opens and the phenylalanine closes a CDR3 of 12 amino acids. The entry retains the CDR3 DNA only, 36 bases that are in frame from base 1. Rearrangement joined TRBV7-2 to TRBJ2-7, and the D gene may be TRBD2, 5 bases matching. The sequencing here drew on CD4+ T cells sorted from PBMCs, taken 5 days after the first yellow fever vaccination. This sequence was found in a man aged 18 to 29 who received the YFV17D yellow fever vaccine. The CDR3 protein is CASSFSRDEQYF. Here is the DNA: TGTGCCAGCAGCTTCTCGAGGGACGAGCAGTACTTC. Extended through the reference TRBV7-2 and TRBJ2-7 proteins, this CDR3 yields the full variable domain: GAGVSQSPSNKVTEKGKDVELRCDPISGHTALYWYRQSLGQGLEFLIYFQGNSAPDKSGLPSDRFSAERTGGSVSTLTIQRTQQEDSAVYLCASSFSRDEQYFGPGTRLTVT.